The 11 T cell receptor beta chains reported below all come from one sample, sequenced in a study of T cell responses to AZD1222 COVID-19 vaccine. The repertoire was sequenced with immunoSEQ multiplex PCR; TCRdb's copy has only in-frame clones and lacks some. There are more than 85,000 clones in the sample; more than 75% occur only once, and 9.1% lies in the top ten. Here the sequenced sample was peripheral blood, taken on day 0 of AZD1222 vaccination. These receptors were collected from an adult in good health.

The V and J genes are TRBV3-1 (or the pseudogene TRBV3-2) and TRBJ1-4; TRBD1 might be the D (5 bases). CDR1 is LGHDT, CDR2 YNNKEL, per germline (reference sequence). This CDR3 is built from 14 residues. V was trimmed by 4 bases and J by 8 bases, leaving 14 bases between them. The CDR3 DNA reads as TGTGCCAGCAGCCCAGGACACTTGGGGGAAAAACTGTTTTTT. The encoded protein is CASSPGHLGEKLFF.

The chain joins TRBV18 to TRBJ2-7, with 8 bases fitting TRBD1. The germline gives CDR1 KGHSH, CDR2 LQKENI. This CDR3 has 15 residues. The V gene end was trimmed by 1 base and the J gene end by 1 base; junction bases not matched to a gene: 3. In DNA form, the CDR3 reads TGTGCCAGCTCACCACTAGGGACAGGATCCTACGAGCAGTACTTC. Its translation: CASSPLGTGSYEQYF.

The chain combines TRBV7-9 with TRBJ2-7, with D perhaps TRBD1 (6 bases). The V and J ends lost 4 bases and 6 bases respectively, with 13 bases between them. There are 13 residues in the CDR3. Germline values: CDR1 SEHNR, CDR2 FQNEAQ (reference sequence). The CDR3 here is CASSSQGGVEQYF. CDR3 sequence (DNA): TGTGCCAGCAGCTCACAAGGGGGTGTCGAGCAGTACTTC.

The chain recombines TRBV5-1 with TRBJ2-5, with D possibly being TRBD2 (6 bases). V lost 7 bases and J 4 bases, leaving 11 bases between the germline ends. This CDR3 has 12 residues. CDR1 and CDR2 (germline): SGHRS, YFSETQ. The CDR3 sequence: CASWLRGETQYF. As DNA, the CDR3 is TGCGCCAGCTGGTTGCGGGGAGAGACCCAGTACTTC.

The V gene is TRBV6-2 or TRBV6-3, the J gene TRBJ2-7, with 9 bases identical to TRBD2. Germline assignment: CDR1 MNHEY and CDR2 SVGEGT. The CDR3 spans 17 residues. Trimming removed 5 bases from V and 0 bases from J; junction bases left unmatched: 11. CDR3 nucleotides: TGTGCCAGCAGTCCCGTACCGGGACTAGCTCTCTCCTACGAGCAGTACTTC. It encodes CASSPVPGLALSYEQYF.

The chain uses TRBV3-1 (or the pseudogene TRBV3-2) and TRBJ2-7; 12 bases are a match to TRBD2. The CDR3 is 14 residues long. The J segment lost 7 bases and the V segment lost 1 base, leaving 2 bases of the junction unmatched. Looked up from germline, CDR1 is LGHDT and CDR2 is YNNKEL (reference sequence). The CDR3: CASSQAGLAGEQYF. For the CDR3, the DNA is TGTGCCAGCAGCCAAGCAGGACTAGCGGGGGAGCAGTACTTC.

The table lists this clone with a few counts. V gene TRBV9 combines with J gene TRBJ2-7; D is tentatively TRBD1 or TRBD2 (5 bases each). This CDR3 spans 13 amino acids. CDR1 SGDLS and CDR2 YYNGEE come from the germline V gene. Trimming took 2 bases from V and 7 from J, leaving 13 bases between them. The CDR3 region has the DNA TGTGCCAGCAGCGTGGGGGACGCAGGGGAGCAGTACTTC. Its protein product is CASSVGDAGEQYF.

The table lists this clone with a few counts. CDR3 bases: TGTGCCAGCAGTCGGACCCGCGCACTGGCTTTCTTT. Its protein product is CASSRTRALAFF. The gene calls are TRBV12-3 or TRBV12-4 and TRBJ1-1, with D unclear. V dropped 5 bases and J dropped 11 bases, with 15 bases sitting between them. The CDR3 covers 12 residues.

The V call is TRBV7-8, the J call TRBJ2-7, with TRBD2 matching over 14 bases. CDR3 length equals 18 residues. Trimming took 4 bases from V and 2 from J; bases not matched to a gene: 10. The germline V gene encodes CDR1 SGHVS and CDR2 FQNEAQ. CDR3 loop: CASSSPTLTSGRAYEQYF. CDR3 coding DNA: TGTGCCAGCAGCTCACCCACTTTGACTAGCGGGAGGGCCTACGAGCAGTACTTC. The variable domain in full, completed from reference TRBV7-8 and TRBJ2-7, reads GAGVSQSPRYKVAKRGQDVALRCDPISGHVSLFWYQQALGQGPEFLTYFQNEAQLDKSGLPSDRFFAERPEGSVSTLKIQRTQQEDSAVYLCASSSPTLTSGRAYEQYFGPGTRLTVT.

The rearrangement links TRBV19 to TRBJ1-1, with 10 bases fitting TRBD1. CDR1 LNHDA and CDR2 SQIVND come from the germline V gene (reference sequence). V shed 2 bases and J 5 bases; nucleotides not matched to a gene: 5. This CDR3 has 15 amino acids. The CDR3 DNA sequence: TGTGCCAGTAGTATAAGCGGGACAGGGGATACTGAAGCTTTCTTT. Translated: CASSISGTGDTEAFF.

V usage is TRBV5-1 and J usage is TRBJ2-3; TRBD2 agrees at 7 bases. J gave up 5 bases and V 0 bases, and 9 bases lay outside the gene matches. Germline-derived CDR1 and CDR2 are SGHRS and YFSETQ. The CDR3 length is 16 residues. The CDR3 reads CASSLGDPSGKDTQYF. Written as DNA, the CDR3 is TGCGCCAGCAGCTTGGGTGATCCTAGCGGAAAAGATACGCAGTATTTT. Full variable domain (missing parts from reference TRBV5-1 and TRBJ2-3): KAGVTQTPRYLIKTRGQQVTLSCSPISGHRSVSWYQQTPGQGLQFLFEYFSETQRNKGNFPGRFSGRQFSNSRSEMNVSTLELGDSALYLCASSLGDPSGKDTQYFGPGTRLTVL.